Each of the 3 T cell receptor beta chains below was sequenced from the same sample in a study of CD8 T cells in ankylosing spondylitis. The study, taken as a whole, reports: Ankylosing spondylitis blood appeared to carry a characteristic TCR beta motif of roughly eight highly homologous variants.

TCRdb reprocessed the 5' RACE reads with MiXCR, giving one entry per CDR3 protein. The data show 100,000 or so distinct CDR3 sequences, roughly 9% seen once. Antigen specificity for these receptors is unknown. Input material: blood, either unsorted or a sorted T cell fraction (not recorded which). The receptor set was obtained from a male donor with ankylosing spondylitis.

This chain joins TRBV2 and TRBJ2-7; D is uncertain. CDR1 and CDR2 (germline): SNHLY, FYNNEI. Trimming removed 4 bases from V and 3 bases from J, with 13 bases in between. The CDR3 loop spans 14 amino acids. The CDR3, as DNA: TGTGCCAGCAGTGTAGGCAGGCCGGACTACGAGCAGTACTTC. Amino acids: CASSVGRPDYEQYF.

This clonotype was seen a few times. This sequence joins TRBV29-1 and TRBJ1-1, with D unresolved. Germline CDR1 SQVTM, CDR2 ANQGSEA. V was clipped by 1 base and J by 5 bases, with 8 bases between them. The CDR3 contains 12 residues. CDR3: CSVEAPRTEAFF. The CDR3 coding sequence is TGCAGCGTTGAAGCCCCGAGAACTGAAGCTTTCTTT.

This clonotype was seen a handful of times. The chain carries TRBV2 and TRBJ2-7; a weak D match, TRBD2 (6 bases). The CDR3 is made up of 14 amino acids. V gave up 10 bases and J gave up 1 base, with 17 bases separating them. Germline values: CDR1 SNHLY, CDR2 FYNNEI. CDR3 amino acids: CANTPRERSYEQYF. CDR3 nucleotide sequence: TGTGCCAACACTCCGCGGGAAAGGTCCTACGAGCAGTACTTC. The complete variable domain, with remaining parts taken from reference TRBV2 and TRBJ2-7, reads EPEVTQTPSHQVTQMGQEVILRCVPISNHLYFYWYRQILGQKVEFLVSFYNNEISEKSEIFDDQFSVERPDGSNFTLKIRSTKLEDSAMYFCANTPRERSYEQYFGPGTRLTVT.